The rows below give T cell receptor beta chains drawn from one sample of a study of T cell repertoires in cytomegalovirus infection. TCRdb re-derived calls from the reads in MiXCR, one entry per CDR3 protein. The table includes about 250,000 distinct CDR3 sequences, about 15% detected once. Specimen: CD8+ T cells from PBMCs. Every receptor here comes from a human donor in good health (CMV status not recorded). Some clones in this sample may be carry-over from other donors' samples. CDR3s include the opening cysteine and the closing phenylalanine or tryptophan. The order of the fields is J gene, V gene, clone size, CDR3 length, CDR3 protein. Size is omitted from some rows. Given values are once, few, many or a class for expanded clones.

>TRBJ2-2|TRBV9|.|19
CASSVGGRVDLWVTGELFF
>TRBJ1-6|TRBV7-2|many|15
CASSLGALDHSPLHF
>TRBJ2-1|TRBV6-5|few|15
CASRPGQSMNNEQFF
>TRBJ2-7|TRBV5-4|.|13
CASSLTPMGEQYF
>TRBJ2-3|TRBV4-1|few|14
CASSQDQSTDTQYF
>TRBJ2-3|TRBV7-6|many|13
CASSGGSTPAQYF
>TRBJ1-5|TRBV19|.|15
CASKGTVNSNQPQHF
>TRBJ1-6|TRBV7-9|few|15
CASSLEETGNPALHF
>TRBJ1-2|TRBV15|few|15
CATSGGIQGAEGYTF
>TRBJ2-3|TRBV7-6|.|14
CASSSLPGPNGWYF
>TRBJ1-4|TRBV12-3/TRBV12-4|many|15
CASSLYGGPHEKLFF
>TRBJ2-1|TRBV5-6|few|16
CASSWGIGGNYNEQFF
>TRBJ2-5|TRBV9|.|14
CASSVVGGQETQYF
>TRBJ2-3|TRBV6-6|few|13
CASSSSRTDTQYF
>TRBJ2-7|TRBV5-6|many|15
CASSSAGTGIYEQYF
>TRBJ1-1|TRBV6-4|many|14
CASSDLPGNTEAFF
>TRBJ2-3|TRBV6-5|.|15
CASSSLGLGTDTQYF
>TRBJ2-2|TRBV11-2|many|14
CASRRTSDTGELFF
>TRBJ1-6|TRBV12-3/TRBV12-4|many|14
CASSFGPKLSPLHF
>TRBJ2-1|TRBV29-1|few|13
CSVPLRVHNEQFF
>TRBJ2-1|TRBV29-1|few|15
CSVEDLEGAGNEQFF
>TRBJ1-1|TRBV29-1|few|15
CSVDPTDRGNTEAFF
>TRBJ2-7|TRBV14|few|18
CASSRSGAGQSPSYEQYF
>TRBJ2-6|TRBV7-4|.|17
CASSFTGQLSGANVLTF
>TRBJ1-1|TRBV10-3|.|14
CAISDPKENTEAFF
>TRBJ1-6|TRBV2|.|16
CASSETGGTYNSPLHF
>TRBJ1-5|TRBV7-9|few|15
CASSPAGAGGQPQHF
>TRBJ2-3|TRBV7-9|.|14
CASSLWSSGDTQYF
>TRBJ2-2|TRBV27|.|14
CASSSGQYTGELFF
>TRBJ1-6|TRBV28|once|15
CASNVQVGAYSPLHF
>TRBJ2-7|TRBV6-6|many|15
CASTNSGRGFNEQYF
>TRBJ2-3|TRBV6-6|many|14
CASSQGEATDTQYF
>TRBJ1-4|TRBV20-1|few|15
CSARDLKGAFEKLFF
>TRBJ2-7|TRBV28|few|14
CASSLDRGYYEQYF
>TRBJ1-1|TRBV19|.|15
CASSFDPGSNTEAFF
>TRBJ2-5|TRBV7-6|.|15
CASSLISREIETQYF
>TRBJ2-1|TRBV29-1|.|15
CSVEGTQDTYNEQFF
>TRBJ2-1|TRBV6-6|few|16
CASSYPGPTSYNEQFF
>TRBJ2-1|TRBV4-2|many|16
CASSQDRTGVYNEQFF
>TRBJ2-7|TRBV13|.|13
CASSLRGYYEQYF